This TCR beta chain was found in a study of cytomegalovirus exposure and HLA in healthy donors. Whole-study results and caveats: The dataset shows that most TCR sequences were rare, while some public TCRs occurred in many donors. Cytomegalovirus-associated TCR beta chains were listed, numbering some 180. Specific recognition of CMV antigens was confirmed in vitro for three chains (all CMV-associated).

Germline V gives CDR1 MGHRA, CDR2 YSYEKL. V was pared by 4 bases and J by 2 bases, with 3 bases of the junction left unmatched. This CDR3 has 16 amino acids. Only in-frame clones appear in the TCRdb table, and some are missing; sequencing was by immunoSEQ multiplex PCR. The sample yields 95,000 to 150,000 clones, 85% seen once. Remarks on this clone: Its antigen is unknown.

Source material: PBMCs. The clonotype originates from a woman younger than 45 in good health and CMV-seronegative. The chain links TRBV4-1 to TRBJ1-5; the match to TRBD1 covers 12 bases. The CDR3 DNA is TGCGCCAGCAGCCCCGGGACAGGGGGCGGCAATCAGCCCCAGCATTTT. Residues: CASSPGTGGGNQPQHF.